This TCR delta chain originates from a study of Vδ1+ human thymocytes. Looked up from germline, CDR1 is TSWWSYY and CDR2 is QGS. This CDR3 spans 18 amino acids. The ends lost 2 bases at V and 1 base at J; junction bases unmatched: 11. General study points: Highly polyclonal TRG and TRD repertoires with Gaussian CDR3 length distributions appeared in thymus.

RNA was extracted from the cells and then reverse transcribed. Pooled V-gene forward primers with one constant-region reverse primer generated the CDR3 amplicons by multiplex PCR. TCRdb called clones from the multiplex PCR reads again using CATT. This sample has under 80,000 delta-chain clones, with approximately 30% found just once. This clone was seen just once. Antigen: not known. Input material: Vdelta1+ gamma-delta thymocytes from the thymus. The subset was: FACS-sorted CD3+ TCRalphabeta- TCRVdelta1+ TCRVdelta2- thymocytes. The origin of this receptor is a boy under two years old who had congenital heart surgery. The chain is built from TRDV1 and TRDJ1; TRDD3 matches at 9 bases. The CDR3 DNA sequence: TGTGCTCTTGGGGAATGGGGCTGGGGGATCCCGCCCACCGATAAACTCATCTTT. Its translation: CALGEWGWGIPPTDKLIF.